Included here is one T cell receptor beta chain sequence, with context. The repertoire was sequenced with immunoSEQ multiplex PCR; TCRdb's copy has only in-frame clones and lacks some. This sample has 110,000 to 150,000 clones, with about 92% found just once. This record belongs to a study of T cell responses to AZD1222 COVID-19 vaccine. The germline gives CDR1 MNHEY, CDR2 SVGEGT. The CDR3 has 17 amino acids. V lost 4 bases, J lost 8 bases, and 24 bases lay in between. The gene calls are TRBV6-2 or TRBV6-3 and TRBJ2-1; tentatively, D is TRBD2 (7 bases). Sequencing used peripheral blood, obtained on day 0 of AZD1222 vaccination. This clonotype was obtained from an adult in good health. CDR3 loop: CASSFSPGGGDPDEQFF. CDR3 bases: TGTGCCAGCAGTTTTTCCCCGGGCGGGGGCGACCCGGATGAGCAGTTCTTC.